The clone carrying this T cell receptor (beta chain) was detected only a few times. Its antigen is unidentified. This entry is derived from a study of beta chain features in type 1 diabetes. Expressed TCRB transcripts were sequenced after all isolated RNA was converted to cDNA. Using immunoSEQ multiplex PCR, the repertoire was profiled, and TCRdb retains in-frame clones only, with some absent. The sample includes 900,000 or so clones, roughly 15% of them seen just once. Overall study findings and caveats: Reduced insertions and increased deletions marked VDJ junctions in type 1 diabetes patients. Within the patient group, naive, central memory and Treg TCRB repertoires appeared more similar to each other than within healthy donors.

J was trimmed by 0 bases and V by 3 bases; bases with no gene match: 2. Germline assignment: CDR1 SGHTA and CDR2 FQGNSA. The CDR3 contains 15 residues. This chain connects TRBV7-2 to TRBJ2-1, with 7 nucleotides matching TRBD1. Material for sequencing was naive CD4+ T cells from blood. This receptor was taken from a woman under 30 in good health. CDR3 amino acids: CASSLDRSSYNEQFF. The CDR3 bases are TGTGCCAGCAGCTTGGACAGGAGCTCCTACAATGAGCAGTTCTTC.